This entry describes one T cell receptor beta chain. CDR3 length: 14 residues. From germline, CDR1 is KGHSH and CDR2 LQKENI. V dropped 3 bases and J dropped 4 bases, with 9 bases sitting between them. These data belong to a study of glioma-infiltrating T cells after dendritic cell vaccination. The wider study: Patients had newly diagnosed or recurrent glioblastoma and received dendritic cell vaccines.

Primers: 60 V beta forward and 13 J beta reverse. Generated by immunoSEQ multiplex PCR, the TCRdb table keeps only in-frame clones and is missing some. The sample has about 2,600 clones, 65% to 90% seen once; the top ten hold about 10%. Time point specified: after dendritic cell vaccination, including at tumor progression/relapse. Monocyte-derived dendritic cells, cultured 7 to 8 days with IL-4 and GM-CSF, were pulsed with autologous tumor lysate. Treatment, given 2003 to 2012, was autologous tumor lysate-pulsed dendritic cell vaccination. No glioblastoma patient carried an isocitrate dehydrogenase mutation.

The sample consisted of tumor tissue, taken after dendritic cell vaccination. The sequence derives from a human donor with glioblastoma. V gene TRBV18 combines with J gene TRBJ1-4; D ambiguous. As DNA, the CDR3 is TGTGCCAGCTCACCGCTGCAGAATAATGAAAAACTGTTTTTT. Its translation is CASSPLQNNEKLFF.